This T cell receptor beta chain appears in the sequencing data of a study of OX40 agonist ivuxolimab in advanced cancers. V lost 4 bases to trimming and J lost 4 bases, with 8 bases between them. Germline loops: CDR1 ENHRY, CDR2 SYGVKD. The CDR3 sequence is 13 residues long. The data were produced by immunoSEQ multiplex PCR, yet TCRdb's version contains in-frame clones alone and is incomplete. Of fewer than 65,000 clones in the sample, 85% to 90% are singletons; the top ten hold 10% to 14%. This TCR came from an adult with an advanced solid tumor such as melanoma, head and neck, liver or kidney cancer. This specimen consisted of CD4+ or CD8+ T cells sorted from blood, obtained in a trial of the OX40 agonist ivuxolimab. This rearrangement joins TRBV10-3 to TRBJ1-5; a weak D match, TRBD1 (5 bases). This CDR3 is CAISGGLNQPQHF. The CDR3 DNA reads TGTGCCATCAGTGGGGGGTTGAATCAGCCCCAGCATTTT.